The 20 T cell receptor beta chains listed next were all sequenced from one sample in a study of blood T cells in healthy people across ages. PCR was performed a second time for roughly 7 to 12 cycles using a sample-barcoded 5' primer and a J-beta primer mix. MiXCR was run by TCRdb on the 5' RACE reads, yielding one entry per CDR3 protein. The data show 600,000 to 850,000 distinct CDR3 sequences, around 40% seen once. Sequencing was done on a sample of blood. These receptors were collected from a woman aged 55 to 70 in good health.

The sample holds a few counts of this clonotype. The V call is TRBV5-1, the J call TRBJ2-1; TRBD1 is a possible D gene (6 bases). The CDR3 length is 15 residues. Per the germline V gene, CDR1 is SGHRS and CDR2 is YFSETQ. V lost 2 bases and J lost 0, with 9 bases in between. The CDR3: CASSFVDSSYNEQFF. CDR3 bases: TGCGCCAGCAGCTTTGTGGACAGCTCCTACAATGAGCAGTTCTTC.

The CDR3 sequence: CASSLSGPFNSPLHF. CDR3 nucleotides: TGTGCCAGCAGCTTATCAGGGCCGTTTAATTCACCCCTCCACTTT. The V and J genes are TRBV7-9 and TRBJ1-6; D might be TRBD1 (5 bases). The V end was cut by 2 bases, the J end by 6 bases, with 11 bases between. The CDR3 is 15 residues long. Germline V gives CDR1 SEHNR, CDR2 FQNEAQ (reference sequence).

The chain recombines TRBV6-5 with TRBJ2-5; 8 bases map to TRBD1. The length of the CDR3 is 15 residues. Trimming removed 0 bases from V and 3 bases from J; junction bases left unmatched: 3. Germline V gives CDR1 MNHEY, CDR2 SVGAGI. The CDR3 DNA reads TGTGCCAGCAGTTACTCGGCGACAGGGGAAGAGACCCAGTACTTC. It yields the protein CASSYSATGEETQYF.

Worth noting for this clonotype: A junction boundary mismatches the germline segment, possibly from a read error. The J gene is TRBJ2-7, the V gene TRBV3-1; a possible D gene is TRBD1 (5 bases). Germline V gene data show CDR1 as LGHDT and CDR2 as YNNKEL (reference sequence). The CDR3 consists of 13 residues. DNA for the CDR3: TGTGCCGGCAGCCAAGTGCAGGGCTACGAGCAGTACTTC. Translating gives CAGSQVQGYEQYF.

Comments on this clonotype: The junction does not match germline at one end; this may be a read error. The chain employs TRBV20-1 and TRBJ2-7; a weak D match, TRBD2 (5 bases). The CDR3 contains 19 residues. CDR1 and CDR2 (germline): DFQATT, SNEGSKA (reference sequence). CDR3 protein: CSARGAPGNQPGSSYERYF. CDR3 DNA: TGCAGTGCTAGAGGTGCCCCCGGGAATCAACCGGGGAGCTCCTACGAGCGGTACTTC.

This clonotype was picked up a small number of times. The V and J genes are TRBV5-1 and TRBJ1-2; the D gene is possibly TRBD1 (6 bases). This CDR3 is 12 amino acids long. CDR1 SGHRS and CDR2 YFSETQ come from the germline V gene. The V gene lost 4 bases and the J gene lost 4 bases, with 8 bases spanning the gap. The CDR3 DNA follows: TGCGCCAGCAGCGCGACAGGCTATGGCTACACCTTC. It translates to CASSATGYGYTF.

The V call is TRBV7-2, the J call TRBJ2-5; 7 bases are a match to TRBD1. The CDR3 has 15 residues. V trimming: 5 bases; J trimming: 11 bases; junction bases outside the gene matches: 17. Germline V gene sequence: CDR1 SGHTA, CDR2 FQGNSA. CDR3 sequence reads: CASSATGTALKEQYF. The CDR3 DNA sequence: TGTGCCAGCAGCGCAACCGGGACAGCCCTGAAGGAGCAGTACTTC.

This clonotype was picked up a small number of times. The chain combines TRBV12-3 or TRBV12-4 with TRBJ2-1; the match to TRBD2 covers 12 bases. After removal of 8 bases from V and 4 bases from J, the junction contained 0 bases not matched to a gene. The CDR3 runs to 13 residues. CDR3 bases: TGTGCCAGCGGGACTAGCGGGTACAATGAGCAGTTCTTC. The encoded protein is CASGTSGYNEQFF.

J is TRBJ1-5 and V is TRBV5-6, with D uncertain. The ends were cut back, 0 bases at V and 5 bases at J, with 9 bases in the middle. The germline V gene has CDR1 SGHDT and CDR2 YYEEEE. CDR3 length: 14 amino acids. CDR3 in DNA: TGTGCCAGCAGCTTGGGATCAGTAGATCAGCCCCAGCATTTT. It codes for CASSLGSVDQPQHF.

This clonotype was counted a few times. The CDR3 nucleotides are TGCGCCAGCAGTGATCCTGGCACAGATACGCAGTATTTT. Encoded protein: CASSDPGTDTQYF. The chain joins TRBV4-3 to TRBJ2-3, with D unresolved. This CDR3 contains 13 residues. Between the trimmed V and J ends, which lost 6 bases and 1 base, there was a span of 8 bases. Germline CDR1 is LGHNA and CDR2 is YSLEER.

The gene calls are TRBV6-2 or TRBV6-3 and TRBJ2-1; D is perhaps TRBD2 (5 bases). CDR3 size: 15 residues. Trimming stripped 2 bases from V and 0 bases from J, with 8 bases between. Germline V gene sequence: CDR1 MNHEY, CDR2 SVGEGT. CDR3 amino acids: CASSYRESSYNEQFF. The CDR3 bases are TGTGCCAGCAGTTACAGGGAGAGCTCCTACAATGAGCAGTTCTTC.

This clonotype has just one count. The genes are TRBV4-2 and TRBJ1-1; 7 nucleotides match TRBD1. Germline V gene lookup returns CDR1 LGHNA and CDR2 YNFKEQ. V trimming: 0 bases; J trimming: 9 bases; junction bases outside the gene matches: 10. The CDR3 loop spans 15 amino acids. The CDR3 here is CASSQDRGRGDQAFF. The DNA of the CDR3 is TGTGCCAGCAGCCAAGATCGGGGCAGGGGGGATCAAGCTTTCTTT.

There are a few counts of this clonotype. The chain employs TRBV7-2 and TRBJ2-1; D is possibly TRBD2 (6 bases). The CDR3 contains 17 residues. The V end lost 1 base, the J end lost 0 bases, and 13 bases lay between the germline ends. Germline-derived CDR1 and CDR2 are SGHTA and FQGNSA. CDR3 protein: CASSLGAGLSSYNEQFF. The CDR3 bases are TGTGCCAGCAGCTTAGGAGCAGGACTAAGCTCCTACAATGAGCAGTTCTTC.

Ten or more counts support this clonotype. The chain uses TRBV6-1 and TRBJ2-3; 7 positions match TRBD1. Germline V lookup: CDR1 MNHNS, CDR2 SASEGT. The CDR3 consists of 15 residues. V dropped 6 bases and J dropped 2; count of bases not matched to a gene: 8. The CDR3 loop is CASSSGTAHTDTQYF. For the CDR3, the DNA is TGTGCCAGCAGCTCCGGGACAGCACACACAGATACGCAGTATTTT.

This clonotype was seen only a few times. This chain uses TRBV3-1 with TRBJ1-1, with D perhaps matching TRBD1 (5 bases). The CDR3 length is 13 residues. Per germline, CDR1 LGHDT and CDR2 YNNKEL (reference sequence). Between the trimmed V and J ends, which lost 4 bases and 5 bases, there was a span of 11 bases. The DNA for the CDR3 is TGTGCCAGCAGCCGCGCGACAGCGACTGAAGCTTTCTTT. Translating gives CASSRATATEAFF.

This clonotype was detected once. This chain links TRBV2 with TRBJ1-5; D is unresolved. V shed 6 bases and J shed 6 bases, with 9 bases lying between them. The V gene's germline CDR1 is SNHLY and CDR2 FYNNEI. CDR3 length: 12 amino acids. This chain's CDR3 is CASSRSIQPQHF. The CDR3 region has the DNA TGTGCCAGCAGCAGATCAATTCAGCCCCAGCATTTT.

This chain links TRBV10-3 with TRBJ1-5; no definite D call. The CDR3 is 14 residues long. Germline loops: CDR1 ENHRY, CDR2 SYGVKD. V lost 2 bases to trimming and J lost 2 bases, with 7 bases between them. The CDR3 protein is CAISEQRGNQPQHF. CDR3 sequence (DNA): TGTGCCATCAGTGAGCAGCGGGGCAATCAGCCCCAGCATTTT.

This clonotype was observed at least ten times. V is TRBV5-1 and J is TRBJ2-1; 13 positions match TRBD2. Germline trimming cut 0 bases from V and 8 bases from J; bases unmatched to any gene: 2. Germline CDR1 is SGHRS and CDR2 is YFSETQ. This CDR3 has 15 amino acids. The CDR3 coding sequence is TGCGCCAGCAGCTTGGATGGGACTAGCGGGGATGAGCAGTTCTTC. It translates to CASSLDGTSGDEQFF.

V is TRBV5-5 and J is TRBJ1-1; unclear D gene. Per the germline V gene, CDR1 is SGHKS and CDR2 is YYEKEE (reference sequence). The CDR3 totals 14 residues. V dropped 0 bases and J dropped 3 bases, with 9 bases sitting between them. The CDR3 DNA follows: TGTGCCAGCAGCTTGGAAGGGTACGACACTGAAGCTTTCTTT. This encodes CASSLEGYDTEAFF.

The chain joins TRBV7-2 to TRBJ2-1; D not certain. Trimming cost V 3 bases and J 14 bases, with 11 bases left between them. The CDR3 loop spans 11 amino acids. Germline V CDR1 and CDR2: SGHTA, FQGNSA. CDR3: CTSSLSLLKFF. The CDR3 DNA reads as TGTACCAGCAGCTTGAGTCTGTTGAAGTTCTTC.